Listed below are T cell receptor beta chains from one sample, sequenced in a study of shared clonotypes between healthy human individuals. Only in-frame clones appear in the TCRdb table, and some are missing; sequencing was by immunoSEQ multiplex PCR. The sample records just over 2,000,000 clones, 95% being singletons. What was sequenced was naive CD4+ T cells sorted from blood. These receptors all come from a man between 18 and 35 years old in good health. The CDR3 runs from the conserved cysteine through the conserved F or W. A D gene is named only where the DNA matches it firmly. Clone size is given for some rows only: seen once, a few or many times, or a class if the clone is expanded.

cdr3_aa: CASSQRQGYDTQYF
cdr3_nt: TGTGCCAGTAGTCAACGACAGGGATACGATACGCAGTATTTT
v_call: TRBV19
d_call: TRBD1
j_call: TRBJ2-3
clone_size: NA

cdr3_aa: CASSEPGVNQPQHF
cdr3_nt: TGTGCCAGCAGTGAGCCGGGGGTGAATCAGCCCCAGCATTTT
v_call: TRBV25-1
d_call: NA
j_call: TRBJ1-5
clone_size: once

cdr3_aa: CAITRGDRNTGELFF
cdr3_nt: TGTGCCATCACCCGAGGGGACAGGAACACCGGGGAGCTGTTTTTT
v_call: TRBV10-3
d_call: TRBD1
j_call: TRBJ2-2
clone_size: NA

cdr3_aa: CASSPGASGSYEQYF
cdr3_nt: TGCGCCAGCAGCCCGGGGGCCTCAGGGTCCTACGAGCAGTACTTC
v_call: TRBV5-1
d_call: NA
j_call: TRBJ2-7
clone_size: NA

cdr3_aa: CASSYEGSYNSPLHF
cdr3_nt: TGTGCCAGCAGTTATGAGGGCTCCTATAATTCACCCCTCCACTTT
v_call: TRBV6-6
d_call: NA
j_call: TRBJ1-6
clone_size: NA

cdr3_aa: CASSWRGGSEQYF
cdr3_nt: TGTGCCAGCAGTTGGAGGGGAGGGTCCGAGCAGTACTTC
v_call: TRBV27
d_call: TRBD2
j_call: TRBJ2-7
clone_size: NA

cdr3_aa: CASSYGQGTQPGNSPLHF
cdr3_nt: TGTGCCAGCAGCTACGGACAGGGGACCCAGCCGGGTAATTCACCCCTCCACTTT
v_call: TRBV5-6
d_call: TRBD1
j_call: TRBJ1-6
clone_size: NA

cdr3_aa: CASLTSLADTQYF
cdr3_nt: TGTGCCAGCTTAACTAGTCTTGCAGATACGCAGTATTTT
v_call: TRBV7-9
d_call: NA
j_call: TRBJ2-3
clone_size: once

cdr3_aa: CASSSRQPGQETQYF
cdr3_nt: TGCGCCAGCAGCTCCCGTCAGCCGGGCCAAGAGACCCAGTACTTC
v_call: TRBV5-1
d_call: NA
j_call: TRBJ2-5
clone_size: once

cdr3_aa: CASSQSVYERTEAFF
cdr3_nt: TGCGCCAGCAGCCAGAGTGTTTATGAGAGGACTGAAGCTTTCTTT
v_call: TRBV4-1
d_call: NA
j_call: TRBJ1-1
clone_size: NA

cdr3_aa: CARLRRVTLHNEKLFF
cdr3_nt: TGCGCCAGGCTACGAAGGGTAACTCTTCATAATGAAAAACTGTTTTTT
v_call: TRBV5-1
d_call: NA
j_call: TRBJ1-4
clone_size: NA

cdr3_aa: CASSLSGRLTYEQYF
cdr3_nt: TGTGCCAGCAGCCTGAGCGGGAGGTTAACCTACGAGCAGTACTTC
v_call: TRBV14
d_call: TRBD2
j_call: TRBJ2-7
clone_size: NA

cdr3_aa: CASSEPGQGLSGELFF
cdr3_nt: TGTGCCAGCAGCGAACCGGGACAGGGGCTCTCCGGGGAGCTGTTTTTT
v_call: TRBV6-1
d_call: TRBD1
j_call: TRBJ2-2
clone_size: once

cdr3_aa: CASSLVPLSEGYEQYF
cdr3_nt: TGCGCCAGCAGCTTGGTTCCGCTTTCGGAAGGATACGAGCAGTACTTC
v_call: TRBV5-1
d_call: NA
j_call: TRBJ2-7
clone_size: NA

cdr3_aa: CASSCRALAHF
cdr3_nt: TGCGCCAGCAGTTGCAGGGCCCTAGCCCATTTT
v_call: TRBV10-1
d_call: NA
j_call: TRBJ1-3
clone_size: NA

cdr3_aa: CASSPAWTFDGTEAFF
cdr3_nt: TGTGCCAGCAGTCCCGCCTGGACATTCGATGGCACTGAAGCTTTCTTT
v_call: TRBV27
d_call: NA
j_call: TRBJ1-1
clone_size: once

cdr3_aa: CASSSNTRTGLFGELFF
cdr3_nt: TGTGCCAGCAGTTCTAATACAAGGACAGGGTTATTCGGGGAGCTGTTTTTT
v_call: TRBV28
d_call: TRBD1
j_call: TRBJ2-2
clone_size: NA

cdr3_aa: CAWSAGQSAFF
cdr3_nt: TGTGCCTGGAGTGCCGGACAGAGTGCTTTCTTT
v_call: TRBV30
d_call: NA
j_call: TRBJ1-1
clone_size: NA

cdr3_aa: CASSLTRDRVPHQPQHF
cdr3_nt: TGTGCCAGCAGCTTAACTCGGGACAGGGTACCCCATCAGCCCCAGCATTTT
v_call: TRBV7-3
d_call: TRBD1
j_call: TRBJ1-5
clone_size: NA

cdr3_aa: CASRQVQGTVSPLHF
cdr3_nt: TGTGCCAGCAGACAGGTCCAGGGCACGGTGTCACCCCTCCACTTT
v_call: TRBV6-6
d_call: NA
j_call: TRBJ1-6
clone_size: NA

cdr3_aa: CASSPPKGNEQFF
cdr3_nt: TGTGCCAGCTCACCACCGAAAGGTAATGAGCAGTTCTTC
v_call: TRBV18
d_call: NA
j_call: TRBJ2-1
clone_size: NA

cdr3_aa: CASSLWGNEQFF
cdr3_nt: TGTGCCAGCAGCTTATGGGGCAATGAGCAGTTCTTC
v_call: TRBV11-2
d_call: NA
j_call: TRBJ2-1
clone_size: NA

cdr3_aa: CASSFAGTTNTGELFF
cdr3_nt: TGTGCCAGCAGCTTCGCCGGGACTACCAACACCGGGGAGCTGTTTTTT
v_call: TRBV7-2
d_call: TRBD2
j_call: TRBJ2-2
clone_size: once

cdr3_aa: CASSYGQGSSYEQYF
cdr3_nt: TGTGCCAGCAGTTACGGACAGGGGAGCTCCTACGAGCAGTACTTC
v_call: TRBV6-5
d_call: TRBD1
j_call: TRBJ2-7
clone_size: NA

cdr3_aa: CASSLASVAGGYEQYF
cdr3_nt: TGTGCCAGCAGCTTAGCATCGGTAGCGGGTGGGTACGAGCAGTACTTC
v_call: TRBV7-2
d_call: TRBD2
j_call: TRBJ2-7
clone_size: NA